These 18 T cell receptor beta chains were sequenced from one sample in a study of beta chain features in type 1 diabetes. The isolated RNA, all of it, was reverse transcribed, so expressed TCRB transcripts were what got sequenced. The repertoire was sequenced with immunoSEQ multiplex PCR; TCRdb's copy has only in-frame clones and lacks some. The sample shows 300,000 or so clones, 13% of them seen only once. Findings and limits, study-wide: Shortening of TCRB CDR3s, moderate but significant, appeared in all four CD4+ subsets of Type 1 diabetes patients.

No antigen has been identified for these receptors. Material: naive CD4+ T cells from blood. All receptors come from a woman younger than 35 with type 1 diabetes.

In DNA form, the CDR3 reads TGTGCCAGCAGCTTCCAGGGTGGAATTGAGCAGTTCTTC. This encodes CASSFQGGIEQFF. The chain is built from TRBV7-3 and TRBJ2-1; D may be TRBD1 (5 bases). Germline V gene sequence: CDR1 SGHTA, CDR2 FQGTGA. CDR3 length: 13 residues. The V end was cut by 3 bases, the J end by 9 bases, with 12 bases between.

The rearrangement links TRBV29-1 to TRBJ2-5, with TRBD2 matching 9 bases. V gave up 2 bases and J gave up 4 bases; unmatched junction bases: 5. The CDR3 covers 14 residues. The V gene's germline CDR1 is SQVTM and CDR2 ANQGSEA. Here the CDR3 reads CSVEKREEGETQYF. The CDR3, as DNA: TGCAGCGTTGAAAAGCGGGAGGAGGGAGAGACCCAGTACTTC. Looking up the rest from reference TRBV29-1 and TRBJ2-5 gives the full variable domain: SAVISQKPSRDICQRGTSLTIQCQVDSQVTMMFWYRQQPGQSLTLIATANQGSEATYESGFVIDKFPISRPNLTFSTLTVSNMSPEDSSIYLCSVEKREEGETQYFGPGTRLLVL.

This clone was seen only a few times. The CDR3 DNA reads TGTGCCTGGACTAGCGGGAGAGGGTCCTACAATGAGCAGTTCTTC. Amino acid sequence: CAWTSGRGSYNEQFF. The chain recombines TRBV30 with TRBJ2-1, with 10 bases identical to TRBD2. Germline V lookup: CDR1 GTSNPN, CDR2 SVGIG (reference sequence). V gave up 4 bases and J gave up 1 base; unmatched junction bases: 4. The CDR3 length is 15 residues.

Details on this clone: The sample carries other DNA sequences with the same CDR3. The chain combines TRBV29-1 with TRBJ1-1, with TRBD1 matching 8 bases. Germline V gene sequence: CDR1 SQVTM, CDR2 ANQGSEA. CDR3 length: 12 amino acids. V shed 3 bases, J shed 4 bases, and the junction held 1 base outside the gene matches. This chain's CDR3 is CSVDRGRTEAFF. The CDR3 DNA reads as TGCAGCGTTGACAGGGGGCGCACTGAAGCTTTCTTT.

The chain carries TRBV15 and TRBJ2-1; D may be TRBD1 (6 bases). In germline, CDR1 is LNHNV, CDR2 YYDKDF (reference sequence). Between the trimmed V and J ends, which lost 5 bases and 9 bases, there was a span of 17 bases. This CDR3 spans 14 amino acids. CDR3 loop: CATSSFDRTREQFF. The CDR3 bases are TGTGCCACCAGCTCGTTCGACAGGACGCGTGAGCAGTTCTTC.

The chain carries TRBV18 and TRBJ2-5; D is perhaps TRBD2 (6 bases). V was trimmed by 2 bases and J by 3 bases, leaving 13 bases between them. The CDR3 runs 15 residues. The germline gives CDR1 KGHSH, CDR2 LQKENI. The CDR3 DNA reads as TGTGCCAGCTCACCAACTCTAGCGACTGAAGAGACCCAGTACTTC. Its translation is CASSPTLATEETQYF.

This clone occurred a few times. The CDR3: CASQGQSSLSNEQYV. The CDR3 DNA sequence: TGTGCCAGTCAGGGACAGTCATCCCTGTCGAACGAGCAGTACGTC. This chain connects TRBV19 to TRBJ2-7; the match to TRBD1 covers 7 bases. Germline assignment: CDR1 LNHDA and CDR2 SQIVND (reference sequence). Trimming removed 8 bases from V and 5 bases from J; junction bases left unmatched: 15. The CDR3 consists of 15 residues.

The chain employs TRBV28 and TRBJ2-1, with D possibly matching TRBD2 (5 bases). With 3 bases removed from V and 14 bases from J, the gap between germline ends came to 14 bases. Germline-derived CDR1 and CDR2 are MDHEN and SYDVKM. The CDR3 contains 12 residues. CDR3 sequence (DNA): TGTGCCAGCAGTTTTCGTGGGAGTGGGGAGTTCTTC. Translation: CASSFRGSGEFF.

This clone was seen only a few times. The V gene is TRBV7-9, the J gene TRBJ2-2; D remains unclear. CDR3 length: 12 amino acids. Germline values: CDR1 SEHNR, CDR2 FQNEAQ (reference sequence). V lost 5 bases to trimming and J lost 6 bases, with 7 bases between them. For the CDR3, the DNA is TGTGCCAGCAGCCAATCCCCCGGGGAGCTGTTTTTT. This gives the protein CASSQSPGELFF.

In this sample, this clone turned up a few times. This chain links TRBV19 with TRBJ1-1; D gene uncertain. Between the trimmed V and J ends, which lost 3 bases and 11 bases, there was a span of 22 bases. Germline CDR1 is LNHDA and CDR2 is SQIVND (reference sequence). This CDR3 is 15 amino acids long. CDR3 amino acids: CASSIKTSTPSAAFF. Here the CDR3 DNA reads TGTGCCAGTAGTATCAAGACATCGACGCCCTCGGCCGCTTTCTTT.

This rearrangement joins TRBV29-1 to TRBJ2-1; TRBD2 aligns across 13 bases. Trimming removed 6 bases from V and 0 bases from J; junction bases left unmatched: 8. The germline V gene has CDR1 SQVTM and CDR2 ANQGSEA. The CDR3 is 17 amino acids. CDR3 protein: CSVGGLAGIYSYNEQFF. The CDR3 nucleotides read TGCAGCGTCGGGGGACTAGCGGGAATTTACTCCTACAATGAGCAGTTCTTC.

The chain carries TRBV28 and TRBJ2-7; D possibly corresponds to TRBD2 (6 bases). Trimming left V 5 bases short and J 5 bases short, with 19 bases between. This CDR3 has 15 residues. Germline V gene lookup returns CDR1 MDHEN and CDR2 SYDVKM. The CDR3 protein is CASSGSGAPLDEQYF. The CDR3 region has the DNA TGTGCCAGCAGTGGTAGCGGAGCTCCTCTCGACGAGCAGTACTTC.

This clone was counted a few times. V gene TRBV27 combines with J gene TRBJ1-1, with 10 bases that match TRBD1. The CDR3 is made up of 16 amino acids. V was pared by 5 bases and J by 6 bases, with 12 bases of the junction left unmatched. CDR1 is MNHEY and CDR2 is SMNVEV in the germline V gene (reference sequence). Here the CDR3 DNA reads TGTGCCAGCAGTGAGTATTTAGGACAGGGGGTTTCTGAAGCTTTCTTT. As protein: CASSEYLGQGVSEAFF.

This clone was seen a handful of times. The V gene is TRBV2, the J gene TRBJ1-2, with TRBD1 matching over 9 bases. The CDR3 totals 13 residues. V lost 5 bases, J lost 5 bases, and 3 bases stayed unmatched. Germline values: CDR1 SNHLY, CDR2 FYNNEI. CDR3 amino acids: CASSPGTGYGYTF. The CDR3 coding sequence is TGTGCCAGCAGTCCCGGGACAGGGTATGGCTACACCTTC.

This clone turned up a few times. The chain combines TRBV19 with TRBJ1-5, with TRBD1 matching over 9 bases. Germline V gene lookup returns CDR1 LNHDA and CDR2 SQIVND (reference sequence). The junction had 14 bases not matched to a gene; V was cut back by 7 bases and J by 7 bases. CDR3 length: 16 amino acids. CDR3 in amino acids: CASTPSTGTGRQPQHF. In DNA, the CDR3 is TGTGCCAGTACCCCTTCCACCGGGACAGGGAGACAGCCCCAGCATTTT.

This chain uses TRBV7-3 with TRBJ2-2, with 9 bases matching TRBD2. The V gene's germline CDR1 is SGHTA and CDR2 FQGTGA. After removal of 3 bases from V and 8 bases from J, the junction contained 10 bases not matched to a gene. The CDR3 length is 16 residues. CDR3 in amino acids: CASSFTPLAGVGELFF. The DNA of the CDR3 is TGTGCCAGCAGCTTTACGCCCTTAGCGGGAGTGGGGGAGCTGTTTTTT.

The chain couples TRBV4-1 to TRBJ2-2; D unresolved. CDR1 and CDR2 (germline): MGHRA, YSYEKL. Trimming took 6 bases from V and 7 from J, leaving 12 bases between them. CDR3 length: 13 amino acids. The CDR3 bases are TGCGCCAGCAGTTTCCTAGGAATCGGGGAGCTGTTTTTT. It specifies CASSFLGIGELFF.

J is TRBJ2-7 and V is TRBV7-9, with D perhaps matching TRBD2 (5 bases). The germline CDR1 and CDR2 sequences are SEHNR and FQNEAQ (reference sequence). This CDR3 comprises 14 residues. The V end was cut by 2 bases, the J end by 7 bases, with 15 bases between. CDR3 DNA: TGTGCCAGCAGCTTAAATAGATGGGAGTTGGAGCAGTACGTC. Protein product: CASSLNRWELEQYV.